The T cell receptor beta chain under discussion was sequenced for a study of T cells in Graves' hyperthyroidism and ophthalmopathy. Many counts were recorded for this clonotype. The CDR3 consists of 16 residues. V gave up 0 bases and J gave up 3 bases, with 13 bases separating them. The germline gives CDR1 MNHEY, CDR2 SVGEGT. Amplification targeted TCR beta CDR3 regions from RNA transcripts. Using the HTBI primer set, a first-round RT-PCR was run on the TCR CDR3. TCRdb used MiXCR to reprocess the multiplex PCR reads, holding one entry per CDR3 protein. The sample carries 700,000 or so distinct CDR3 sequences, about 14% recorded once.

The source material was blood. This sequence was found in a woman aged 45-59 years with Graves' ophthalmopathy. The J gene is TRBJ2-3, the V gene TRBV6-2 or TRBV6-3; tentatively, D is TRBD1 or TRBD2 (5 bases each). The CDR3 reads CASSYSGPPGTDTQYF. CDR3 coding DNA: TGTGCCAGCAGTTACTCGGGACCCCCGGGGACAGATACGCAGTATTTT.